The T cell receptor (beta chain) under discussion was sequenced for a study of control samples from healthy donors and cancer patients (dated by TCRdb to 2020 to 2022). The library was produced with the immunoSEQ multiplex PCR assay. What TCRdb holds here is the immuneACCESS table cut down to in-frame rearrangements. Part of the clones is not present; checked against another copy, under half of the missing clones reflect an unresolved V gene, and the others are unexplained. Counted in this sample were 110,000 or so clones; 89% of them appeared once. Of the sample, approximately 39% is held by the ten largest clones. V gives up 0 bases and J gives up 0 bases, and the segment between their germline ends measures 14 bases. The germline V gene specifies MNHNS as CDR1 and SASEGT as CDR2. The CDR3 contains 17 residues, cysteine and phenylalanine counted. The retained sequence is limited to the CDR3, 51 bases, with the frame set at the first base.

Comments on this clone: Its antigen target is currently unknown. Within one base of it there is no much larger clone, and no base qualities were kept.

Sample: blood. This TCR was recovered from a man aged 50-59 years in good health. The V and J segments used are TRBV6-1 and TRBJ1-2; the D gene identity is not certain. CDR3 protein: CASSEAGRHQANYGYTF. The nucleotides are TGTGCCAGCAGTGAAGCAGGCAGGCACCAAGCTAACTATGGCTACACCTTC.